The clone carrying this T cell receptor beta chain was seen ten or more times. If no ophthalmopathy progression occurred within 18 months, Graves' hyperthyroidism was stable. The record originates from a study of T cells in Graves' hyperthyroidism and ophthalmopathy. Overall study: Peripheral blood was secured at the point of initial diagnosis, before any treatment.

The CDR3 loop spans 17 amino acids. The germline V and J ends were trimmed by 0 bases and 6 bases, with 21 bases remaining between them. Looked up from germline, CDR1 is SGHAT and CDR2 is FQNNGV. Regions amplified from RNA transcripts were the TCR beta CDR3 regions. TCR CDR3 regions were first amplified by RT-PCR with HTBI primers. TCRdb processed the multiplex PCR reads anew with MiXCR; each CDR3 protein has one entry. Among fewer than 600,000 distinct CDR3 sequences listed, around 15% were seen once. The receptor comes from a woman aged 40 to 50 with Graves' hyperthyroidism. Sequenced sample: blood. The chain recombines TRBV11-2 with TRBJ2-7; tentatively, D is TRBD1 or TRBD2 (5 bases each). The CDR3 coding sequence is TGTGCCAGCAGCTTAGAAAGGTTTGCAGGGAGAAGATCCGAGCAGTACTTC. Translating gives CASSLERFAGRRSEQYF.